This T cell receptor (beta chain) was retrieved from a study of healthy donors' naive CD4 and CD8 T cells. Each TCR library used 450 to 600 ng of total RNA and a linear amplification protocol. TCRdb analysed the reads with MiXCR anew, one entry per CDR3 protein. The sample yields 180,000 or so distinct CDR3 sequences, about four fifths seen once. Study findings and constraints: Naive CD4+ and CD8+ cells reportedly differed in usage of most V and J genes. Alpha and beta chains were sequenced in bulk without pairing.

CDR3 length equals 15 residues. The ends were cut back, 2 bases at V and 7 bases at J, with 12 bases in the middle. Looked up from germline, CDR1 is MNHEY and CDR2 is SVGAGI. Naive CD4+ cells were sorted as CD4+CD8-CD45RO-CD45RA+; naive CD8+ as CD8+CD4-CD45RA+CD27bright. This clonotype has only a few counts. Its antigen is currently unknown. The sequence was collected from a pool of human donors in good health; the sample pools cells from several healthy donors. The chain recombines TRBV6-5 with TRBJ1-6; tentative D call: TRBD1 (6 bases). Material for sequencing was naive CD4+ and CD8+ T cells sorted from blood, pooled from several donors. The chain's CDR3 is CASSYAGQPNSPLHF. As DNA, the CDR3 is TGTGCCAGCAGTTACGCCGGACAGCCAAATTCACCCCTCCACTTT.